Sequencing of this T cell receptor beta chain was carried out in a study of blood T cell repertoires in COVID-19. This CDR3 has 10 residues. Trimming took 6 bases from V and 5 from J, leaving 7 bases between them. Looked up from germline, CDR1 is SQVTM and CDR2 is ANQGSEA. For this clone: Other DNA sequences in the same sample also yield this CDR3.

Data came from immunoSEQ multiplex PCR; TCRdb stores just in-frame clones and leaves some out. Of 450,000 to 500,000 clones in the sample, 70% to 90% were seen once. The receptor comes from a human donor in a cohort sampled during active COVID-19. The chain recombines TRBV29-1 with TRBJ1-1; no clear D. The sample comprised peripheral blood. CDR3 residues: CSVARTEAFF. The CDR3 region has the DNA TGCAGCGTCGCCAGGACTGAAGCTTTCTTT.